The present T cell receptor beta chain was sequenced within a study of OX40 agonist ivuxolimab in advanced cancers. Study-wide context: Ivuxolimab doses were 0.01, 0.1, 0.3, 1.5, 3 or 10 mg/kg every 2 weeks.

Turning to this clone: Its antigen is currently unknown.

Libraries were prepared by immunoSEQ multiplex PCR; TCRdb keeps only in-frame clonotypes and omits some of them. The sample contains about 31,000 clones, approximately 90% of which appear only once. Unmatched junction bases numbered 6, after V lost 6 bases and J lost 4 bases. Germline CDR1 SGHTA, CDR2 FQGTGA. This CDR3 has 16 amino acids. Whole-study findings and limits: Blood T cells, both CD4+ and CD8+, expanded clonally by week 6 at 0.1 to 3.0 mg/kg. Partial responders at 0.1-3.0 mg/kg showed near-lowest clonal expansion. The work left the antigen specificity of expanded peripheral T cells undetermined.

Sequenced material: CD4+ or CD8+ T cells sorted from blood, taken in a trial of the OX40 agonist ivuxolimab. The chain has TRBV7-3 and TRBJ2-1, with 13 nucleotides matching TRBD2. The receptor was derived from an adult with an advanced solid tumor such as melanoma, head and neck, liver or kidney cancer. The CDR3 sequence: CASSKGLAGRYNEQFF. The DNA for the CDR3 is TGTGCCAGCAGTAAGGGACTAGCGGGACGATACAATGAGCAGTTCTTC.